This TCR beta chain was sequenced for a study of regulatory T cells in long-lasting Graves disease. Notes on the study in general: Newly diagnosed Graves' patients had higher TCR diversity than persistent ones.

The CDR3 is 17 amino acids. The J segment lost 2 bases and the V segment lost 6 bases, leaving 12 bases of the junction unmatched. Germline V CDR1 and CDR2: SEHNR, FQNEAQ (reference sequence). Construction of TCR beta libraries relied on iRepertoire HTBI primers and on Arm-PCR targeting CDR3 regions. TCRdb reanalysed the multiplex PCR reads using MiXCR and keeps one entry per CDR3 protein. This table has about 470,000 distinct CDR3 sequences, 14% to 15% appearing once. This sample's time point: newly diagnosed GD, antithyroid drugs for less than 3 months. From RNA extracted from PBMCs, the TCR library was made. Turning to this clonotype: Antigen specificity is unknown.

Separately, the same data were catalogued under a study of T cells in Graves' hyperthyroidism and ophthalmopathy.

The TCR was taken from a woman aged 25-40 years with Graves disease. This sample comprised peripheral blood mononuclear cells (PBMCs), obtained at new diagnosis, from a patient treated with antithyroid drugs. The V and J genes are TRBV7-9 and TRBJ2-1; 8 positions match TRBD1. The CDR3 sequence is CASSTPDRGWTYNEQFF. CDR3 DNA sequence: TGTGCCAGCAGTACCCCCGACAGGGGTTGGACCTACAATGAGCAGTTCTTC. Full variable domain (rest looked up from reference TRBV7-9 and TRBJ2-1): DTGVSQNPRHKITKRGQNVTFRCDPISEHNRLYWYRQTLGQGPEFLTYFQNEAQLEKSRLLSDRFSAERPKGSFSTLEIQRTEQGDSAMYLCASSTPDRGWTYNEQFFGPGTRLTVL.